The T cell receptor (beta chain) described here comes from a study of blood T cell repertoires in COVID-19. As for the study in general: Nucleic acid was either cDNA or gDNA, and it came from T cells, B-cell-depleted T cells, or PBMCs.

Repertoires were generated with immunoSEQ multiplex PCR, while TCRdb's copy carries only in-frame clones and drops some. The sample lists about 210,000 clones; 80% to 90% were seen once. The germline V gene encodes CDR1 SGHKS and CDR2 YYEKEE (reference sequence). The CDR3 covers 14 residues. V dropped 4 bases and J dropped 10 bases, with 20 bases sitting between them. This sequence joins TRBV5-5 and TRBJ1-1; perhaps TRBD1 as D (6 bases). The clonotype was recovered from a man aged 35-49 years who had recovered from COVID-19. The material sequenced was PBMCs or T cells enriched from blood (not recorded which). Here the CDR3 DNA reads TGTGCCAGCAGCCCCCAAATTGGGGGCATGGGAGCTTTCTTT. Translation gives CASSPQIGGMGAFF.